The rows below give T cell receptor beta chains drawn from one sample of a study of blood T cell repertoires in COVID-19. Some clones are missing from TCRdb's copy, which holds only in-frame ones; the method was immunoSEQ multiplex PCR. The sample lists tens of thousands of clones; around 86% were seen once. Sequencing used peripheral blood. These receptor sequences come from a woman in her fifties or sixties with acute or convalescent COVID-19. Both conserved end residues are part of each CDR3. The D gene is left open where the match is weak. The size of a clone is reported for some rows only, either as once, few or many, or as a class for expanded clones.

D gene	clone size	V gene	J gene	CDR3 length	CDR3 protein	CDR3 DNA
-	-	TRBV11-3	TRBJ1-1	13	CASSLETNTEAFF	TGTGCCAGCAGCTTAGAGACAAACACTGAAGCTTTCTTT
TRBD1	-	TRBV18	TRBJ1-1	16	CASSGWGQGSDTEAFF	TGTGCCAGCTCAGGGTGGGGACAGGGATCGGACACTGAAGCTTTCTTT
TRBD2	-	TRBV3-1/TRBV3-2	TRBJ2-2	17	CASSHTLLAGGIGELFF	TGTGCCAGCAGCCATACCTTACTAGCGGGGGGGATCGGGGAGCTGTTTTTT
-	few	TRBV28	TRBJ1-6	16	CASSLGGVGLRSPLHF	TGTGCCAGCAGTTTAGGAGGGGTCGGTTTGAGGTCACCCCTCCACTTT
TRBD1	-	TRBV4-1	TRBJ2-4	21	CASSQDGVPRGKTPAKNIQYF	TGCGCCAGCAGCCAAGATGGGGTTCCCAGGGGGAAAACCCCCGCCAAAAACATTCAGTACTTC
TRBD1	-	TRBV6-5	TRBJ2-5	14	CASRDRGYLETQYF	TGTGCCAGCCGGGACAGGGGGTACTTAGAGACCCAGTACTTC
-	-	TRBV21-1	TRBJ2-1	15	CASSKGTSSYNEQFF	TGTGCCAGCAGCAAAGGGACTAGCTCCTACAATGAGCAGTTCTTC
-	-	TRBV11-2	TRBJ2-2	14	CASSLETTTGELFF	TGTGCCAGCAGCTTAGAAACAACCACCGGGGAGCTGTTTTTT
TRBD1	-	TRBV19	TRBJ2-5	16	CASSGRQGVGQETQYF	TGTGCCAGTAGCGGTCGACAGGGAGTGGGCCAAGAGACCCAGTACTTC
-	-	TRBV27	TRBJ2-3	14	CASSLSAGTDTQYF	TGTGCCAGCAGTTTGTCGGCAGGGACAGATACGCAGTATTTT
-	-	TRBV15	TRBJ2-2	15	CATSNNIRNTGELFF	TGTGCCACCAGCAACAACATCAGGAACACCGGGGAGCTGTTTTTT
TRBD1	-	TRBV19	TRBJ2-3	16	CASRIQGVRGTDTQYF	TGTGCCAGTAGAATACAGGGGGTGCGAGGAACAGATACGCAGTATTTT
-	-	TRBV4-1	TRBJ1-2	15	CASSQSHGGNYGYTF	TGCGCCAGCAGCCAATCCCACGGCGGGAACTATGGCTACACCTTC
-	-	TRBV18	TRBJ1-1	14	CASSRGQTNTEAFF	TGTGCCAGCTCTCGTGGACAGACCAACACTGAAGCTTTCTTT
-	once	TRBV3-1/TRBV3-2	TRBJ2-5	13	CASSPTRIETQYF	TGTGCCAGCAGCCCGACTCGAATAGAGACCCAGTACTTC
TRBD1	-	TRBV6-1	TRBJ2-1	15	CASSEDRGSVYEQFF	TGTGCCAGCAGTGAGGACAGGGGGTCGGTCTATGAGCAGTTCTTC
-	-	TRBV5-1	TRBJ1-1	14	CASSQDSLNTEAFF	TGCGCCAGCAGCCAGGACAGCTTGAACACTGAAGCTTTCTTT
-	-	TRBV21-1	TRBJ1-2	20	CASSKDRAEDSILRILGYTF	TGTGCCAGCAGCAAAGACCGAGCGGAAGACTCTATTCTCCGCATCCTAGGCTACACCTTC
-	once	TRBV9	TRBJ1-2	14	CASSVALSNYGYTF	TGTGCCAGCAGCGTAGCTCTCAGTAACTATGGCTACACCTTC
TRBD1	-	TRBV2	TRBJ1-2	14	CASSDLRGPRGYTF	TGTGCCAGCAGTGATTTGAGGGGGCCGCGAGGCTACACCTTC
-	-	TRBV3-1/TRBV3-2	TRBJ1-4	16	CASSQVGNRANEKLFF	TGTGCCAGCAGCCAAGTCGGGAACAGGGCTAATGAAAAACTGTTTTTT
-	-	TRBV4-2	TRBJ1-2	16	CASSLPKTGANYGYTF	TGTGCCAGCAGCCTCCCCAAAACGGGGGCTAACTATGGCTACACCTTC
TRBD1	-	TRBV24-1	TRBJ1-2	14	CATSERGTGGGYTF	TGTGCCACCAGTGAGAGAGGGACAGGGGGAGGCTACACCTTC
TRBD2	-	TRBV7-6	TRBJ2-7	17	CASSPMIGGLAGYEQYF	TGTGCCAGCAGCCCCATGATCGGGGGACTAGCGGGCTACGAGCAGTACTTC
-	-	TRBV5-1	TRBJ2-6	18	CASSSPPGLRSGANVLTF	TGCGCCAGCAGCTCCCCTCCAGGTCTCCGCTCTGGGGCCAACGTCCTGACTTTC
TRBD1	-	TRBV9	TRBJ2-4	15	CASSPTGGAKNIQYF	TGTGCCAGCAGCCCAACAGGGGGCGCCAAAAACATTCAGTACTTC
-	-	TRBV6-2/TRBV6-3	TRBJ2-7	11	CASSSTYEQYF	TGTGCCAGCAGCTCAACCTACGAGCAGTACTTC
TRBD1	-	TRBV28	TRBJ1-3	18	CASSPQTGVSPRGHTIYF	TGTGCCAGCAGTCCTCAAACAGGGGTGAGCCCTCGAGGTCACACCATATATTTT
-	-	TRBV9	TRBJ2-7	14	CASSSGGDPFEQYF	TGTGCCAGCAGCTCTGGCGGGGACCCTTTCGAGCAGTACTTC
TRBD1	-	TRBV3-1/TRBV3-2	TRBJ2-7	15	CASSQDLRAGGEQYF	TGTGCCAGCAGCCAAGACTTGCGGGCAGGGGGTGAGCAGTACTTC
-	-	TRBV6-1	TRBJ1-6	16	CASSEKGDRSGSPLHF	TGTGCCAGCAGTGAAAAGGGCGACAGATCTGGTTCACCCCTCCACTTT
-	-	TRBV19	TRBJ1-1	13	CASSITENTEAFF	TGTGCCAGTAGTATTACAGAGAACACTGAAGCTTTCTTT
TRBD1	once	TRBV5-1	TRBJ1-2	15	CASSLLLTGGDGYTF	TGCGCCAGCAGCTTGCTCCTGACAGGGGGCGATGGCTACACCTTC
-	-	TRBV29-1	TRBJ2-7	14	CSVEPQGKPYEQYF	TGCAGCGTTGAGCCGCAGGGGAAGCCCTACGAGCAGTACTTC
TRBD1	-	TRBV7-3	TRBJ2-2	19	CASSSFTLPGQGNTGELFF	TGTGCCAGCAGCTCATTCACCCTACCGGGACAGGGGAACACCGGGGAGCTGTTTTTT
-	-	TRBV6-6	TRBJ1-5	15	CASSYLGVGNQPQHF	TGTGCCAGCAGTTACCTCGGGGTAGGTAATCAGCCCCAGCATTTT
-	-	TRBV16	TRBJ1-1	13	CASSHQPTGEAFF	TGTGCCAGCAGCCACCAACCCACGGGTGAAGCTTTCTTT
TRBD2	-	TRBV7-2	TRBJ2-1	15	CASSFSAGGYNEQFF	TGTGCCAGCAGCTTCTCAGCGGGGGGCTACAATGAGCAGTTCTTC
-	-	TRBV7-2	TRBJ1-3	15	CASSSQGFSGNTIYF	TGTGCCAGCAGCTCTCAGGGTTTTTCGGGAAACACCATATATTTT
TRBD1	few	TRBV11-2	TRBJ1-2	15	CASSPRQGWSYGYTF	TGTGCCAGCAGCCCTCGACAGGGTTGGAGCTATGGCTACACCTTC
TRBD2	-	TRBV7-8	TRBJ2-3	15	CASSLYSGDTDTQYF	TGTGCCAGCAGCTTATATAGCGGGGACACAGATACGCAGTATTTT
TRBD1	few	TRBV7-2	TRBJ1-2	12	CASSSYGTVVTF	TGTGCCAGCAGCTCCTATGGGACAGTCGTCACCTTC
TRBD1	-	TRBV5-6	TRBJ1-1	15	CASSLYDRGQTEAFF	TGTGCCAGCAGCTTGTATGACAGGGGGCAAACTGAAGCTTTCTTT
-	-	TRBV21-1	TRBJ1-4	19	CASSKAEGIQTSAGEKLFF	TGTGCCAGCAGCAAAGCGGAGGGAATTCAGACCTCAGCCGGGGAAAAACTGTTTTTT
-	few	TRBV10-1	TRBJ2-7	14	CASSESGGITEQYF	TGCGCCAGCAGTGAGTCCGGGGGAATAACCGAGCAGTACTTC
-	-	TRBV10-3	TRBJ1-1	14	CAISESPGVTEAFF	TGTGCCATCAGTGAGTCTCCGGGGGTCACTGAAGCTTTCTTT
TRBD1	-	TRBV19	TRBJ1-2	13	CASRDSGTGGYTF	TGTGCCAGTAGAGACTCCGGGACAGGGGGCTACACCTTC
TRBD1	-	TRBV25-1	TRBJ1-4	15	CASSEPTGINEKLFF	TGTGCCAGCAGTGAGCCGACAGGGATTAATGAAAAACTGTTTTTT